These 7 T cell receptor beta chains came from one sample sequenced in a study of blood T cell repertoires in COVID-19. Sequenced by immunoSEQ multiplex PCR; TCRdb stores in-frame clones only, minus some. The top ten clones hold around 8.4% of a sample with about 140,000 clones, around 84% of them seen once. The source material was peripheral blood. Receptors were obtained from a woman in her sixties with acute or convalescent COVID-19.

CDR3 sequence (DNA): TGCAGTGCTAGTTTAGGGTACAGGAGCAATCAGCCCCAGCATTTT. Protein: CSASLGYRSNQPQHF. The rearrangement links TRBV20-1 to TRBJ1-5, with D maybe TRBD1 (5 bases). CDR3 length equals 15 residues. The V end lost 3 bases, the J end lost 1 base, and 13 bases lay between the germline ends. The V gene's germline CDR1 is DFQATT and CDR2 SNEGSKA (reference sequence).

Only a few counts were recorded for this clone. The chain has TRBV7-2 and TRBJ2-7, with 7 bases aligning to TRBD2. The CDR3 has 15 amino acids. With V trimmed by 5 bases and J by 0 bases, 7 bases remained unmatched. The germline V gene encodes CDR1 SGHTA and CDR2 FQGNSA. This chain's CDR3 is CASSLVASGSYEQYF. CDR3 in DNA: TGTGCCAGCAGCCTGGTGGCTAGCGGCTCCTACGAGCAGTACTTC.

The rearrangement joins TRBV19 to TRBJ2-1; TRBD2 aligns across 11 bases. The CDR3 totals 15 residues. Germline values: CDR1 LNHDA, CDR2 SQIVND (reference sequence). The trim removed 6 bases at V and 7 bases at J, leaving 8 bases unmatched. The DNA of the CDR3 is TGTGCCAGTAGGATTATAGCGGGGGGGCCTAATGAGCAGTTCTTC. Translation gives CASRIIAGGPNEQFF.

The J gene is TRBJ2-7, the V gene TRBV6-2 or TRBV6-3; 9 bases are a match to TRBD1. Germline V gene lookup returns CDR1 MNHEY and CDR2 SVGEGT. Unmatched junction bases numbered 4, after V lost 1 base and J lost 3 bases. This CDR3 has 15 amino acids. The CDR3 DNA reads TGTGCCAGCAGTTACTTCGGACAGGGGTACTACGAGCAGTACTTC. Its translation: CASSYFGQGYYEQYF.

CDR3 DNA sequence: TGTGCCACGACCGGGGCCAGCGGGGGGGCCTGGTACAATGAGCAGTTCTTC. Its protein product is CATTGASGGAWYNEQFF. J is TRBJ2-1 and V is TRBV19; 10 bases are a match to TRBD2. V lost 10 bases, J lost 4 bases, and 16 bases stayed unmatched. CDR1 and CDR2 (germline): LNHDA, SQIVND (reference sequence). CDR3 length: 17 residues. Drawing the rest from reference TRBV19 and TRBJ2-1, the complete variable domain is DGGITQSPKYLFRKEGQNVTLSCEQNLNHDAMYWYRQDPGQGLRLIYYSQIVNDFQKGDIAEGYSVSREKKESFPLTVTSAQKNPTAFYLCATTGASGGAWYNEQFFGPGTRLTVL.

This clone showed up just once. The chain links TRBV5-4 to TRBJ2-7; D gene ambiguous. This CDR3 contains 14 residues. V was shortened by 1 base and J by 0 bases, with 8 bases between the two germline ends. The germline gives CDR1 SGHNT, CDR2 YYREEE (reference sequence). Here the CDR3 reads CASSLQQLSYEQYF. CDR3 DNA: TGTGCCAGCAGCTTGCAACAGCTCTCCTACGAGCAGTACTTC.

V usage is TRBV19 and J usage is TRBJ2-1; D possibly corresponds to TRBD2 (5 bases). The CDR3 loop spans 17 amino acids. Germline CDR1 LNHDA, CDR2 SQIVND (reference sequence). Trimming removed 0 bases at V and 4 bases at J, with 16 bases between. In DNA form, the CDR3 reads TGTGCCAGTAGTATAGATGGGAGCGGTGGCGCATACAATGAGCAGTTCTTC. Protein: CASSIDGSGGAYNEQFF.